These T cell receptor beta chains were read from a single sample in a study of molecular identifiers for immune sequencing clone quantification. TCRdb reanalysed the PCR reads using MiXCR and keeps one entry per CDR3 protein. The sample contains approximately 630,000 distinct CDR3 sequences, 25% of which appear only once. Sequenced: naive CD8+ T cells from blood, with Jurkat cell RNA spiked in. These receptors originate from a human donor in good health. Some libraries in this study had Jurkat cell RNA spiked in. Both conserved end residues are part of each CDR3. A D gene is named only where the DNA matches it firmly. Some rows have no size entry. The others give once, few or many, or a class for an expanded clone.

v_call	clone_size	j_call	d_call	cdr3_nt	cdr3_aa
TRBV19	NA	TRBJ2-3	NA	TGTGCCAGTAGTATAGATCGGGCAGGGGTGGGTTTTTCATATACGCAGTATTTT	CASSIDRAGVGFSYTQYF
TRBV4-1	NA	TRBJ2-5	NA	TGCGCCAGCCGCCAAATAACCCGGGCGACCCAGTACTTC	CASRQITRATQYF
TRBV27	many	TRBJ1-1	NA	TGTGCCAGCAGTTTACAGGGGATGAACACTGAAGCTTTCTTT	CASSLQGMNTEAFF
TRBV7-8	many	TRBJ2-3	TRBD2	TGTGCCAGCAGCTTAAGCCGGGGGGGCTCGTCAGATACGCAGTATTTT	CASSLSRGGSSDTQYF
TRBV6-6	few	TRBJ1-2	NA	TGTGCCACCACGGGAGGGGATTACAGTGGCTACACCTTC	CATTGGDYSGYTF
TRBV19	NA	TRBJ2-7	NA	TGTGCCAGTAGTCCAACAGGTCTGTACGAGCAGTACTTC	CASSPTGLYEQYF
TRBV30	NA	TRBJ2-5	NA	TGTGCCTGGAAAGGGGACCAAGAGACCCAGTACTTC	CAWKGDQETQYF
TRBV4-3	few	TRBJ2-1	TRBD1	TGCGCCAGCAGCCAAGGGCGTCAGGGGGCGAATGAGCAGTTCTTC	CASSQGRQGANEQFF
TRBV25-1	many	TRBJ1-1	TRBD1	TGTGCCAGCCCGAGACAGGGACGCAGTGAAGCTTTCTTT	CASPRQGRSEAFF
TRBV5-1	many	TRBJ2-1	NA	TGCGCCAGCAGCCCCGGGCGTACTAGAGACTCCTACAATGAGCAGTTCTTC	CASSPGRTRDSYNEQFF
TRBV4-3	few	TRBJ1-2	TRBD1	TGCGCCAGCAGCCAAGACGCGGACAGGTTTGCAGTCAACTATGGCTACACCTTC	CASSQDADRFAVNYGYTF
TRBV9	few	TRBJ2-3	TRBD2	TGTGCCAGCAGAAAAAGCGGGGTTAGCACAGATACGCAGTATTTT	CASRKSGVSTDTQYF
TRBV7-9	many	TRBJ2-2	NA	TGTGCCAGCAGCCCCGGGGGCACCGGGGAGCTGTTTTTT	CASSPGGTGELFF
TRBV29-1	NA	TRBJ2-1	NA	TGCAGCGTTGATCCGGGGGGCCCATACAATGAGCAGTTCTTC	CSVDPGGPYNEQFF
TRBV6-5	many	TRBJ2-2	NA	TGTGCCAGCAGAACAGCGGACACCGGGGAGCTGTTTTTT	CASRTADTGELFF
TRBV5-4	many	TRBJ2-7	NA	TGTGCCAGCAGCTTGGTGCAGTCCTACGAGCAGTACTTC	CASSLVQSYEQYF
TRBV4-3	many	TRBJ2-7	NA	TGCGCCAGCAGCCAAGGCAGGGTCCCGCACTACGAGCAGTACTTC	CASSQGRVPHYEQYF
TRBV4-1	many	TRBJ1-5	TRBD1	TGCGCCAGCAGCCAAGAAACAGGGGTCTACGGCAATCAGCCCCAGCATTTT	CASSQETGVYGNQPQHF
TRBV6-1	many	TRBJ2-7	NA	TGTGCCAGCAGTGAAGCTCTAGGGGACTACGAGCAGTACTTC	CASSEALGDYEQYF
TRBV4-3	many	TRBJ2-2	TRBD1	TGCGCCAGCAGCCAAGAGGCGACAGGGGGAACCGGGGAGCTGTTTTTT	CASSQEATGGTGELFF
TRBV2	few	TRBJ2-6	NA	TGTGCCAACTCGAAGGGCGGGGTCTCGGGGATTCTGAGCGGGGCCAACGTCCTGACTTTC	CANSKGGVSGILSGANVLTF
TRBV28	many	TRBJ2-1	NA	TGTGCCAGCAGCTGGGACAAGAGCTCCTACAATGAGCAGTTCTTC	CASSWDKSSYNEQFF
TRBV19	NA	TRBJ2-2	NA	TGTGCCAGTAGGGAGGGGCGATGGAACACCGGGGAGCTGTTTTTT	CASREGRWNTGELFF
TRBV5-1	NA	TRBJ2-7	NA	TGCGCCAGCAGCTTGGGGGCGCAGGACGAGCAGTACTTC	CASSLGAQDEQYF
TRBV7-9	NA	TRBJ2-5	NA	TGTGCCAGCAGCTTAGAAAGACAGCCCCAAGAGACCCAGTACTTC	CASSLERQPQETQYF
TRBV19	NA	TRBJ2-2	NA	TGTGCCAGTAGTATGGCGGTCTGGACGGGTCTCACCGGGGAGCTGTTTTTT	CASSMAVWTGLTGELFF
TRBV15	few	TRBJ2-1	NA	TGTGCCACCCGGGCTTATAGGAGTTCCTACAATGAGCAGTTCTTC	CATRAYRSSYNEQFF
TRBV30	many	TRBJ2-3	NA	TGTGCCTGGACCCCGGGGCTGCTCACAGATACGCAGTATTTT	CAWTPGLLTDTQYF
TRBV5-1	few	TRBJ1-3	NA	TGCGCCAGCAGCTTGGCCCCTTGGGGCTCTGGAAACACCATATATTTT	CASSLAPWGSGNTIYF
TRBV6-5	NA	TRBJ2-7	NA	TGTGCCAGCAGTTACGAGCAGGACTACGAGCAGTACTTC	CASSYEQDYEQYF
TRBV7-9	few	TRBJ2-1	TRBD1	TGTGCCAGCAGCTTATGGGCCACACAGGGGGATCATGAGCAGTTCTTC	CASSLWATQGDHEQFF
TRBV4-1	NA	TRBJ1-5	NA	TGCGCCAGCAGCCAAGATAGGTCCGCCTATCGCCCTCCGCCCCAGCATTTT	CASSQDRSAYRPPPQHF
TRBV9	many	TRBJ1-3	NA	TGTGCCAGCAGCGACGGAAACACCATATATTTT	CASSDGNTIYF
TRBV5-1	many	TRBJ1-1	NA	TGCGCCAGCAGGTACAGGGAAATGAACACTGAAGCTTTCTTT	CASRYREMNTEAFF
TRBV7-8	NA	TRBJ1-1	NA	TGTGCCAGCAGCTTAGCCTGGATGAACACTGAAGCTTTCTTT	CASSLAWMNTEAFF
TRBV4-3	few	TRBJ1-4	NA	TGCGCCAGCAGCCATGTCTCCAGGGGAGATGGTGAAAAACTGTTTTTT	CASSHVSRGDGEKLFF
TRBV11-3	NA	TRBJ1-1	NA	TGTGCCAGCAGCCTCGTGGAGGACGGGAAAGCTTTCTTT	CASSLVEDGKAFF
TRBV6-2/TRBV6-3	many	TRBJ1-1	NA	TGTGCCAGCAGTTACTCATCCAGGGCAAATGAAGCTTTCTTT	CASSYSSRANEAFF
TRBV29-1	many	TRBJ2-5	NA	TGCAGCGTTGCCCAGGGCCACCAAGAGACCCAGTACTTC	CSVAQGHQETQYF
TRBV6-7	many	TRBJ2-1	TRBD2	TGTGCCTCCCTGGCGGGAGGGCCCGGTGAGCAGTTCTTC	CASLAGGPGEQFF
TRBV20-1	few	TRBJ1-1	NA	TGCAGTGCTAGACCCCACGGGAGCACTGAAGCTTTCTTT	CSARPHGSTEAFF
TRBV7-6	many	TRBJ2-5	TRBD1	TGTGCCAGCAGCTCCCGGGACAGGGCTGAGACCCAGTACTTC	CASSSRDRAETQYF
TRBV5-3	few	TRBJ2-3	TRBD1	TGTGCCAGCAGCTTGGCGAGCATACACAGGGGGCAGGGCACAGATACGCAGTATTTT	CASSLASIHRGQGTDTQYF
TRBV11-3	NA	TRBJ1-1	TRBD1	TGTGCCAGCAGCGACGGACAGGGGCTCGCTTTCTTT	CASSDGQGLAFF
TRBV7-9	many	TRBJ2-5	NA	TGTGCCAGCAGCTTAGTAGGGCTTCTGGGCGAAGAGACCCAGTACTTC	CASSLVGLLGEETQYF
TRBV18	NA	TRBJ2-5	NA	TGTGCCAGCTCACCACCGCCGGAGCGATTTTTTAAAGAGACCCAGTACTTC	CASSPPPERFFKETQYF
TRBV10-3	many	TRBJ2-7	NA	TGTGCCATCAGTACTGCCTACGAGCAGTACTTC	CAISTAYEQYF
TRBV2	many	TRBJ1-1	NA	TGTGCCAGCAGAGACAGTGTGAACACTGAAGCTTTCTTT	CASRDSVNTEAFF
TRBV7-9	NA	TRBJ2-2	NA	TGTGCCAGCAGCGCTTGGGCAGACACCGGGGAGCTGTTTTTT	CASSAWADTGELFF
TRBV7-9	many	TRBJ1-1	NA	TGTGCCAGCAGCCAGACAGAAGCTTTCTTT	CASSQTEAFF
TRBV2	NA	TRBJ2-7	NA	TGTGCCAGCAGTGAAGCCTTGTGGGGCAGTCCCTACGAGCAGTACTTC	CASSEALWGSPYEQYF
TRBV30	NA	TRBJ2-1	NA	TGTGCCTGGAGTTGGATGGCGGCGGGGTCCTACAATGAGCAGTTCTTC	CAWSWMAAGSYNEQFF
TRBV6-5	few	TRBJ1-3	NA	TGTGCCAGCAGTTTGGACCGAAACTCTGGAAACACCATATATTTT	CASSLDRNSGNTIYF
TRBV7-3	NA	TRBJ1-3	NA	TGTGCCAGCAGCTCTCCCGGGGGTTCGGCTAGCTCTGGAAACCCCATATATTTT	CASSSPGGSASSGNPIYF
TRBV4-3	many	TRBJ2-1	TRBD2	TGCGCCAGCAGCCGATCAGCGGGGCGTGAGCAGTTCTTC	CASSRSAGREQFF
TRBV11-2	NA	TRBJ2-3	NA	TGTGCCAGCAGCTTAGATCTGGCCTTTAGGCTGACTAGCACAGATACGCAGTATTTT	CASSLDLAFRLTSTDTQYF
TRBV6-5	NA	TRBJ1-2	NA	TGTGCCAGCAGTACAGACAGAAACTATGGCCACACCTTC	CASSTDRNYGHTF
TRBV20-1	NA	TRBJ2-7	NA	TGCAGTGCTAGCAGCACTTCCTCCTACGAGCAGTACTTC	CSASSTSSYEQYF
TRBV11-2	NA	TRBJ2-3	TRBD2	TGTGCCAGCAGCCCCGGACTAGCGGGGATCACAGATACGCAGTATTTT	CASSPGLAGITDTQYF